These 3 T cell receptor beta chains were sequenced from one sample in a study of blood T cell repertoires in COVID-19. TCRdb keeps only in-frame clones here, not all; method: immunoSEQ multiplex PCR. The sample lists fewer than 250,000 clones, roughly 80% occurring once. Sequencing was carried out using peripheral blood. The receptor source for this set is a woman in her 70s with active or convalescent COVID-19.

The chain recombines TRBV28 with TRBJ2-3, with 9 bases lining up with TRBD1. CDR3 length equals 21 residues. From germline, CDR1 is MDHEN and CDR2 SYDVKM. V dropped 4 bases and J dropped 2; count of bases not matched to a gene: 22. The CDR3 bases are TGTGCCAGCAGTTCTTGGGGCTTACTGGGACAGGGCGGCCCAGTCACAGATACGCAGTATTTT. It encodes CASSSWGLLGQGGPVTDTQYF.

This chain connects TRBV5-1 to TRBJ2-3; D perhaps matches TRBD2 (6 bases). V was pared by 0 bases and J by 1 base, with 6 bases between. Germline CDR1 is SGHRS and CDR2 is YFSETQ. CDR3 length: 14 amino acids. The CDR3 protein is CASSLASGTDTQYF. As DNA, the CDR3 is TGCGCCAGCAGCTTGGCTAGCGGCACAGATACGCAGTATTTT.

This chain connects TRBV5-1 to TRBJ1-4; possibly TRBD1 for D (5 bases). The CDR3 has 16 residues. Trimming removed 3 bases at V and 8 bases at J, with 20 bases between. Germline-derived CDR1 and CDR2 are SGHRS and YFSETQ. This CDR3 is CASSSLAAGQGEKLFF. The CDR3 DNA reads as TGCGCCAGCAGCTCGCTCGCTGCAGGCCAGGGAGAAAAACTGTTTTTT.